This T cell receptor (beta chain) derives from a study of blood T cells in healthy people across ages (dated by TCRdb to between 2014 and 2017). As for the study more broadly: In model experiments, roughly one uniquely barcoded TCR beta cDNA molecule per two T cells was captured by template switching. Age-related changes in TCR beta repertoire diversity were measured in the study by deep sequencing normalized with unique cDNA molecular identifiers. The donors were split into four age groups: young (average about 15 years), middle-aged (39), aged (about 56) and long-lived (roughly 80). To avoid experimental bias, donors of different ages were spread randomly across the sequencing lanes. The study analyzed two additional independent replicas of 1 million unique cDNA reads from the same blood draw for two donors, one aged 18 to 30 and one aged 80 or older.

The germline V gene (reference sequence) provides CDR1 MNHEY and CDR2 SMNVEV. V is reduced by 5 bases and J by 8 bases, leaving a spacing of 10 bases between them. Its CDR3 holds 13 amino acids, cysteine through phenylalanine. Only the CDR3 DNA stays, 39 bases, in frame from base 1. Study-level results and caveats: There was a strong correlation between observed TCR beta diversity and the percentage of naive T cells measured by flow cytometry. As age increased, observed TCR beta diversity per million T cells dropped in a roughly linear way, and a significant reduction was already evident by age roughly 36. Donor CMV infection status was unknown, potentially confounding age-related changes in expanded clonotypes. Total diversity estimates from one million sequenced T cells were considered lower bounds and underestimates. Conclusive comparison of naive and antigen-experienced compartments was prevented by the profiling of bulk unsorted PBMCs. Compared with the aged group, more naive CD4+ T cells, fewer expanded clones and increased TCR diversity were shown by the long-lived group, suggesting age selection.

A note on this clonotype: What this receptor recognizes is not known. Nothing much larger sits one base from this clone, and base qualities are not available.

Library creation used 5' RACE. The sequencer was an Illumina HiSeq 2500. A second about 7 to 11 cycle PCR used a sample-barcoded 5' primer and a J-beta primer mix. Each TCR beta cDNA molecule received a unique molecular identifier from a template-switch 5' adaptor carrying 12 random nucleotides. Each sample yielded at least 3 million CDR3-containing paired-end reads. First-strand cDNA was synthesized from all RNA with the Mint cDNA synthesis kit, primed by a TRBC-specific oligonucleotide. Following uracil-DNA glycosylase treatment, a first 18-cycle PCR with universal primers M1SS and BC2_uni_R was performed on all cDNA. The source study handled its data this way. For normalization, 1 million high-quality reads were randomly selected from each sample, with every read carrying a distinct molecular identifier. Reads sharing molecular identifiers were discarded rather than binned into consensus sequences. MiTCR, run with a Q25 quality threshold and the strictest error-elimination algorithm, handled CDR3 identification, clonotype clustering and error correction. A nonparametric unseen species model with Euler transformation was used to estimate a lower bound on total TCR beta diversity. TCRdb cleaned the public reads at Q25 with fastp, built clones with MiXCR and kept in-frame beta chains. A single entry per CDR3 protein holds the most common genes and DNA from its merged rows. The V and J calls follow TCRdb's processing rather than the paper's. The sample table shows about 770,000 distinct CDR3 sequences, and more than 40% are seen once. Under 20% of the sample comes from the top ten.

Donors were about 36 systemically healthy Caucasian individuals from Russia aged roughly 6 to 100 years. Each donor gave 8 to 10 milliliters of peripheral blood, drawn into EDTA-treated Vacutainer tubes. Ficoll-Paque density-gradient centrifugation was used to isolate PBMCs, with at least 6.5 million per sample. Trizol reagent was used to extract total RNA from PBMCs, with at least 6 micrograms per sample. For every donor, an aliquot of PBMCs went through flow cytometry to measure the percentages of naive CD45RAhigh/CD27high T cells. The receptor chain draws on TRBV27 and TRBJ1-6; the D gene identity is not certain. The clonotype comes from a man aged 55 to 69 in good health. Sequencing was done on a sample of blood. The DNA reads as follows: TGTGCCAGCAGTGTTGTCCCCCATTCACCCCTCCACTTT. It encodes CASSVVPHSPLHF.